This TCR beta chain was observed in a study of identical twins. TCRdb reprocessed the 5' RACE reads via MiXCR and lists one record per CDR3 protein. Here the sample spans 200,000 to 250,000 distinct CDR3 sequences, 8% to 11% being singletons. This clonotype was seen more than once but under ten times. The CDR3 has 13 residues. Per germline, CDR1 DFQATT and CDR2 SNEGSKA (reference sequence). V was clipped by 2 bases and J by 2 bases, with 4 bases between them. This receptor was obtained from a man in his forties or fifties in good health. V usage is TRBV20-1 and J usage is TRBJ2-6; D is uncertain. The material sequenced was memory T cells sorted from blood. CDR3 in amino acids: CSARLTGANVLTF. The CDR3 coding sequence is TGCAGTGCTAGACTCACTGGGGCCAACGTCCTGACTTTC.